These T cell receptor beta chains were read from a single sample in a study of HIV-infected patients and healthy controls. TCRdb re-analysed the 5' RACE reads in MiXCR, keeping a single row per CDR3 protein. The sample holds 15,000 to 20,000 distinct CDR3 sequences, 15% to 20% seen once. What was sequenced was CD8+ T cells from blood. The receptors come from a human donor in good health. CDR3s include the opening cysteine and the closing phenylalanine or tryptophan. Each record gives: D gene, J gene, V gene, clone size, CDR3 protein, CDR3 DNA. A D gene is named only where the DNA matches it firmly. Clone sizes are given selectively: once, few, many, or a class where the clone is expanded.

. TRBJ2-1 TRBV19 few CASSPGGYEQFF TGTGCCAGTAGTCCCGGGGGTTATGAGCAGTTCTTC
. TRBJ2-7 TRBV7-7 . CASSLAKYEQYF TGTGCTAGCAGCTTAGCTAAATACGAGCAGTACTTC
. TRBJ1-2 TRBV19 many CASSIDGAFYGYTF TGTGCCAGTAGTATAGATGGAGCTTTTTATGGCTACACCTTC
. TRBJ1-2 TRBV4-3 . CASSQDVSPTGRSNYGYTF TGCGCCAGCAGCCAAGATGTAAGCCCAACAGGGAGGTCTAACTATGGCTACACCTTC
TRBD2 TRBJ2-1 TRBV7-9 many CASSLGGSYNEQFF TGTGCCAGCAGCTTGGGAGGGTCCTACAATGAGCAGTTCTTC
TRBD2 TRBJ2-7 TRBV6-6 many CASSPRLAGGTYEQYF TGTGCCAGCAGCCCCCGACTAGCGGGAGGGACCTACGAGCAGTACTTC
. TRBJ2-4 TRBV28 . CASSFGTRGIAKNIQYF TGTGCCAGCAGTTTCGGTACCAGGGGAATAGCCAAAAACATTCAGTACTTC
. TRBJ2-7 TRBV29-1 . CSVGGFGQGYEQYF TGCAGCGTTGGAGGTTTTGGGCAGGGCTACGAGCAGTACTTC
TRBD1 TRBJ1-1 TRBV18 few CASSGDRGGTEAFF TGTGCCAGCTCTGGGGACAGGGGTGGCACTGAAGCTTTCTTT
TRBD2 TRBJ2-7 TRBV7-6 many CASSRLAGVGEQYF TGTGCCAGCAGCCGACTAGCGGGAGTGGGTGAGCAGTACTTC
TRBD2 TRBJ2-1 TRBV7-2 few CASSLRRLAGGQSSYNEQFF TGTGCCAGCAGCTTACGGAGGCTAGCGGGAGGTCAGAGCTCCTACAATGAGCAGTTCTTC
. TRBJ2-1 TRBV7-9 many CASSWDLSSYNEQFF TGTGCCAGCAGCTGGGACTTGAGCTCCTACAATGAGCAGTTCTTC
. TRBJ2-1 TRBV20-1 many CSAVKGYYNEQFF TGCAGTGCCGTCAAGGGGTACTACAATGAGCAGTTCTTC
. TRBJ2-4 TRBV6-5 . CASSLSTTLAKNIQYF TGTGCCAGCAGTCTATCAACAACCCTAGCCAAAAACATTCAGTACTTC
. TRBJ1-6 TRBV2 many CASSITLESYNSPLHF TGTGCCAGCAGTATAACCCTCGAATCCTATAATTCACCCCTCCACTTT
. TRBJ2-7 TRBV19 few CASSPVPKGPSYEQYF TGTGCCAGTAGCCCAGTTCCGAAGGGGCCCTCCTACGAGCAGTACTTC
. TRBJ2-3 TRBV5-5 many CASSLTGLRDTQYF TGTGCCAGCAGCTTGACAGGACTCCGTGATACGCAGTATTTT
. TRBJ2-3 TRBV12-3/TRBV12-4 few CASSKTMASVDSTDTQYF TGTGCCAGCAGCAAAACCATGGCTAGTGTAGATAGCACAGATACGCAGTATTTT
TRBD2 TRBJ2-1 TRBV7-2 many CASSPYYAGGPPLAHNEQFF TGTGCCAGCAGCCCGTATTACGCGGGGGGCCCACCTTTAGCCCACAATGAGCAGTTCTTC
. TRBJ1-1 TRBV19 few CASSYPGGNTEAFF TGTGCCAGTAGTTATCCGGGAGGGAACACTGAAGCTTTCTTT
TRBD2 TRBJ2-1 TRBV7-8 . CASSLVRTSGRPYNEQFF TGTGCCAGCAGCTTAGTGCGGACTAGCGGGAGGCCCTACAATGAGCAGTTCTTC
TRBD2 TRBJ2-1 TRBV5-1 . CASSSGLADNEQFF TGCGCCAGCAGCTCGGGACTAGCAGACAATGAGCAGTTCTTC
TRBD2 TRBJ2-1 TRBV11-2 few CASSLEPYILAGEGYEQFF TGTGCCAGCAGCTTAGAACCGTACATACTAGCGGGAGAGGGATATGAGCAGTTCTTC
TRBD1 TRBJ1-2 TRBV29-1 few CSVEEGTAYGYTF TGCAGCGTTGAAGAAGGGACAGCCTATGGCTACACCTTC
TRBD1 TRBJ2-3 TRBV9 once CASSVAGQGAKDKQYF TGTGCCAGCAGCGTAGCTGGACAGGGGGCGAAAGATAAGCAGTATTTT
. TRBJ2-4 TRBV6-1 . CASSEVREAKNIQYF TGTGCCAGCAGTGAAGTAAGGGAAGCCAAAAACATTCAGTACTTC
. TRBJ2-3 TRBV2 many CASRTRGQYPDTQYF TGTGCCAGCAGGACCCGGGGCCAGTATCCAGATACGCAGTATTTT
TRBD1 TRBJ1-6 TRBV7-9 . CASSPSGTGNNSPLHF TGTGCCAGCAGCCCATCCGGGACAGGGAACAATTCACCCCTCCACTTT
. TRBJ1-1 TRBV27 . CASRGFMNTEAFF TGTGCCAGCAGGGGGTTCATGAACACTGAAGCTTTCTTT
TRBD2 TRBJ2-2 TRBV30 . CAWVGLAGGAYTGELFF TGTGCCTGGGTTGGACTAGCGGGAGGCGCCTACACCGGGGAGCTGTTTTTT
. TRBJ1-1 TRBV7-9 . CASSFRSPENTEAFF TGTGCCAGCAGCTTTCGATCACCCGAGAACACTGAAGCTTTCTTT
TRBD2 TRBJ2-7 TRBV3-1 few CASSQTAGLAGGIEQYF TGTGCCAGCAGCCAAACCGCTGGACTAGCGGGAGGTATCGAGCAGTACTTC
. TRBJ2-7 TRBV6-2/TRBV6-3 . CASSYNSGSYEQYF TGTGCCAGCAGTTACAACAGCGGGTCCTACGAGCAGTACTTC
. TRBJ2-2 TRBV3-1 large CASSQGWTGELFF TGTGCCAGCAGCCAGGGGTGGACCGGGGAGCTGTTTTTT
. TRBJ2-7 TRBV6-5 few CASSSDGSYEQYF TGTGCCAGCAGCTCCGACGGGTCCTACGAGCAGTACTTC
. TRBJ2-5 TRBV27 . CASSFGTTITETQYF TGTGCCAGCAGTTTTGGGACGACAATAACGGAGACCCAGTACTTC
TRBD2 TRBJ2-1 TRBV9 many CASSVAGTSGGASNEQFF TGTGCCAGCAGCGTAGCTGGGACTAGCGGGGGGGCCTCCAATGAGCAGTTCTTC